This TCR beta chain was captured in a study of blood T cell repertoires in COVID-19. At the level of the study: COVID-19 samples, acute and convalescent, were from the United States, Italy and Spain. In each case, the material was cDNA or gDNA derived from T cells, B-cell-depleted T cells, or PBMCs.

Authors' analysis steps: Estimation of nucleated cell counts was performed using reference gene primer amplification. Method: immunoSEQ multiplex PCR; TCRdb's copy keeps in-frame clones and lacks some. The V and J calls and clone size were taken over from that table, and D and trimming were inferred from the DNA. Here the sample spans under 250,000 clones, roughly 85% being singletons. Sequences were obtained from peripheral blood. The source of this sequence is a woman between 18 and 29 years old with acute or convalescent COVID-19.

CDR3 nucleotide sequence: TGCAGTGCTAGTGACCGGGATCGAGGTGGCAATCAGCCCCAGCATTTT. Translation gives CSASDRDRGGNQPQHF. The chain carries TRBV20-1 and TRBJ1-5, with D hard to call. Between the trimmed V and J ends, which lost 3 bases and 2 bases, there was a span of 17 bases. Looked up from germline, CDR1 is DFQATT and CDR2 is SNEGSKA (reference sequence). This CDR3 region has 16 residues.